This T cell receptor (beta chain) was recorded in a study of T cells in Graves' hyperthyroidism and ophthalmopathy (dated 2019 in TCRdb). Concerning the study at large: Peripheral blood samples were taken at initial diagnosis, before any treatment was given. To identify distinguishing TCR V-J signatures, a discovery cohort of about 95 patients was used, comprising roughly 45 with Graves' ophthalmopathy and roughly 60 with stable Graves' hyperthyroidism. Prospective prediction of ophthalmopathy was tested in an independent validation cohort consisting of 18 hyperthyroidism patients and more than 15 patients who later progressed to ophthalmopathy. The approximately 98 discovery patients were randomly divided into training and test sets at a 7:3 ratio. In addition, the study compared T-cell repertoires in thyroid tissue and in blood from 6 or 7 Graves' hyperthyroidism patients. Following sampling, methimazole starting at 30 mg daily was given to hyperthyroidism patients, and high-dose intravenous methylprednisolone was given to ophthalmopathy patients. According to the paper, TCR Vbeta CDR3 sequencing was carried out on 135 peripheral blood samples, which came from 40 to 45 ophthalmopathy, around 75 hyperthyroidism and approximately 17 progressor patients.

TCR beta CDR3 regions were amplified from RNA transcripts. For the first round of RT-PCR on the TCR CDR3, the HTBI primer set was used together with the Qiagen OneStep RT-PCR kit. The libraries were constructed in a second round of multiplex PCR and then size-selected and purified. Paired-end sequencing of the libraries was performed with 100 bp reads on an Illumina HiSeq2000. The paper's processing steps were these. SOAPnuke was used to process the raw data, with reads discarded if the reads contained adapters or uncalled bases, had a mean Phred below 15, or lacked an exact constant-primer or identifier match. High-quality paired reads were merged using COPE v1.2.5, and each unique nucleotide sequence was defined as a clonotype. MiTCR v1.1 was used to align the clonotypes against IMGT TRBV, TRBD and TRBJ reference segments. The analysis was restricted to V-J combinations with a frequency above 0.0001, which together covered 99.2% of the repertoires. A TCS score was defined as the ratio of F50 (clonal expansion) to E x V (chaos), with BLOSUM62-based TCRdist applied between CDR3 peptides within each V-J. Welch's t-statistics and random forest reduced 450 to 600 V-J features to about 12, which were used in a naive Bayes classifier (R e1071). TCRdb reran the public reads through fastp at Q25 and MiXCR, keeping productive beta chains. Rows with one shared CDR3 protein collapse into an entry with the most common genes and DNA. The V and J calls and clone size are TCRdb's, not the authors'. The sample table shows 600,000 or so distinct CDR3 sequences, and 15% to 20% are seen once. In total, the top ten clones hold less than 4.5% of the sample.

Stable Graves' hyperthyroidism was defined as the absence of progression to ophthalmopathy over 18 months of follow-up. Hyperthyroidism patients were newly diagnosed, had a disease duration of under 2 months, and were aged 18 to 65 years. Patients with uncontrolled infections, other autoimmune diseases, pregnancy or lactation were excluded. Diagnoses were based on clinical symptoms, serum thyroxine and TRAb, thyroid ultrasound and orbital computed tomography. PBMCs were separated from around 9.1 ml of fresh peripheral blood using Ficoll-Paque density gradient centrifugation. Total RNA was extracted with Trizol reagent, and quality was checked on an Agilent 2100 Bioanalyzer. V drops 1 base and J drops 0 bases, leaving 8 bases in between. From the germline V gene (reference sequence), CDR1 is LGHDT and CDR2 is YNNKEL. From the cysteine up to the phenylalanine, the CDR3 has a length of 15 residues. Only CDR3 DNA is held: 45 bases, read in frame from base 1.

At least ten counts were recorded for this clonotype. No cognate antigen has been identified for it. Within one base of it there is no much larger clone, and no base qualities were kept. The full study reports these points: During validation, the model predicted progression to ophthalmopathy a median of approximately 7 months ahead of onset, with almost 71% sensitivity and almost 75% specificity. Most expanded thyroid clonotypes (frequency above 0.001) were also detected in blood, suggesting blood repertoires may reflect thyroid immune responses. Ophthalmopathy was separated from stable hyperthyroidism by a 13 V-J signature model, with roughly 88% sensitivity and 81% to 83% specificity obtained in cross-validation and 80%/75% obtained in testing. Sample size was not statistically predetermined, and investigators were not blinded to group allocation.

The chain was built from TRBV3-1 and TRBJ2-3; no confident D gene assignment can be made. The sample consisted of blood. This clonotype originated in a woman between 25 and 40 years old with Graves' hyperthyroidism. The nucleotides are TGTGCCAGCAGCCAAGTCCTTCTTAGCACAGATACGCAGTATTTT. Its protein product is CASSQVLLSTDTQYF.